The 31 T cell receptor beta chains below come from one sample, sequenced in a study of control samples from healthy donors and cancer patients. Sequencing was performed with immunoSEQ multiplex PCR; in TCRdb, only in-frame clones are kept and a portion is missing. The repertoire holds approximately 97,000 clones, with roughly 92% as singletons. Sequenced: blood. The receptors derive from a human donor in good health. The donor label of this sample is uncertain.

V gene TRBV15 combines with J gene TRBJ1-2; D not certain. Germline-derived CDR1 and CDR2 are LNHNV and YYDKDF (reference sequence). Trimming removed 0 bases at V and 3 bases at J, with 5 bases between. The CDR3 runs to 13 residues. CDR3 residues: CATSRDFDYGYTF. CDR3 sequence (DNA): TGTGCCACCAGCAGAGATTTCGACTATGGCTACACCTTC. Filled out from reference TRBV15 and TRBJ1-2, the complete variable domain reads DAMVIQNPRYQVTQFGKPVTLSCSQTLNHNVMYWYQQKSSQAPKLLFHYYDKDFNNEADTPDNFQSRRPNTSFCFLDIRSPGLGDTAMYLCATSRDFDYGYTFGSGTRLTVV.

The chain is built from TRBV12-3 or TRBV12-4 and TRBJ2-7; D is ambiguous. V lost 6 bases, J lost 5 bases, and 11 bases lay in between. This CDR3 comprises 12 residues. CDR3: CASRQTIHEQYF. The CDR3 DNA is TGTGCCAGCAGACAGACGATCCACGAGCAGTACTTC.

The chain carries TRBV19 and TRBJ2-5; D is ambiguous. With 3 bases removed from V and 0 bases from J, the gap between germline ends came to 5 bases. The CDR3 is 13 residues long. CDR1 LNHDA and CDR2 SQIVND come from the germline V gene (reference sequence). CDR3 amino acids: CASSMTYQETQYF. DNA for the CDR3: TGTGCCAGTAGTATGACATACCAAGAGACCCAGTACTTC.

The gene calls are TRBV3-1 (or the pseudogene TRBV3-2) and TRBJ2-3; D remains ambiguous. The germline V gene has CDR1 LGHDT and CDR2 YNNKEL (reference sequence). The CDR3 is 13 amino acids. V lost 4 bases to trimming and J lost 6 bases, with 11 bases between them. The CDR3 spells CASSPRDRDTQYF. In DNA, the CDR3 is TGTGCCAGCAGCCCCCGAGACCGGGATACGCAGTATTTT.

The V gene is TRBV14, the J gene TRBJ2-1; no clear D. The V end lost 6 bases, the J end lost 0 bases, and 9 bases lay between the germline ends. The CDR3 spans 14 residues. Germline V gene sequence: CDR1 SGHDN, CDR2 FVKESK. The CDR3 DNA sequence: TGTGCCAGCAGTGAAGTCCACTCCTACAATGAGCAGTTCTTC. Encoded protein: CASSEVHSYNEQFF.

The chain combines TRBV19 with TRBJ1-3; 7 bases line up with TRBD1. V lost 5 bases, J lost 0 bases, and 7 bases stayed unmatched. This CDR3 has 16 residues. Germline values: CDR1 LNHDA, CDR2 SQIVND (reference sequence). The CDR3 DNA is TGTGCCAGTAGTCGTTATACAGGGGACTCTGGAAACACCATATATTTT. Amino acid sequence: CASSRYTGDSGNTIYF. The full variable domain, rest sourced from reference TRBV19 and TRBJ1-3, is DGGITQSPKYLFRKEGQNVTLSCEQNLNHDAMYWYRQDPGQGLRLIYYSQIVNDFQKGDIAEGYSVSREKKESFPLTVTSAQKNPTAFYLCASSRYTGDSGNTIYFGEGSWLTVV.

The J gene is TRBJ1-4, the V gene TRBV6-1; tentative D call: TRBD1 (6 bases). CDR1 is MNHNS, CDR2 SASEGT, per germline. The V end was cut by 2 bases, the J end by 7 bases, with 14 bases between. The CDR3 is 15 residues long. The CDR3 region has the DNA TGTGCCAGCAGTGAAAGGAGGGGGACGAGTGAAAAACTGTTTTTT. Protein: CASSERRGTSEKLFF.

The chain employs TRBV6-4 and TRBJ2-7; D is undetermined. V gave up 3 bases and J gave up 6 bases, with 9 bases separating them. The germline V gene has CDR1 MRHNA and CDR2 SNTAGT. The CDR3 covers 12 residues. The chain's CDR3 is CASSEGSGEQYF. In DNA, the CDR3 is TGTGCCAGCAGTGAGGGATCTGGCGAGCAGTACTTC.

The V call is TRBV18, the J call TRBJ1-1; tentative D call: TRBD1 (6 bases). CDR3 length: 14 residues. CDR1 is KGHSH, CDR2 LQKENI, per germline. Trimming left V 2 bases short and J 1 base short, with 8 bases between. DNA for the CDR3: TGTGCCAGCTCACCAGCCAGGGGGAACACTGAAGCTTTCTTT. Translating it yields CASSPARGNTEAFF.

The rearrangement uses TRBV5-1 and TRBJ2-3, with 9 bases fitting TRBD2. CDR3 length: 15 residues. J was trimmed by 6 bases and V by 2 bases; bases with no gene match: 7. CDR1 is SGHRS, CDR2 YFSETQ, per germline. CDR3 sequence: CASSFTVAGADTQYF. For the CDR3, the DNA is TGCGCCAGCAGCTTTACCGTAGCGGGGGCCGATACGCAGTATTTT.

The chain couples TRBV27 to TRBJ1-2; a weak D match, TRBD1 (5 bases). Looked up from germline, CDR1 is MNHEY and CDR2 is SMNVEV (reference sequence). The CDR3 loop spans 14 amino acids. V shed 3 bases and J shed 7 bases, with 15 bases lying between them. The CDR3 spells CASSFRGSLGGYTF. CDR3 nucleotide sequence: TGTGCCAGCAGTTTTCGGGGCAGCTTAGGTGGCTACACCTTC.

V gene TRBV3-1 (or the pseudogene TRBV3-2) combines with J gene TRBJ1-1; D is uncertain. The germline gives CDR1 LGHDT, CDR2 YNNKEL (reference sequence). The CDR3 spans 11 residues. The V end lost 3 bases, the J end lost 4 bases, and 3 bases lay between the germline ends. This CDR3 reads CASSHTTEAFF. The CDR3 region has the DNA TGTGCCAGCAGCCATACCACTGAAGCTTTCTTT.

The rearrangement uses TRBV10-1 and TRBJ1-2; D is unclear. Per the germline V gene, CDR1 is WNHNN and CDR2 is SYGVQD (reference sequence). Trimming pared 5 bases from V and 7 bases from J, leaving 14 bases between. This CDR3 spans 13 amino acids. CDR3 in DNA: TGCGCCAGCAGTTCACAAGCCCCGGGTGGCTACACCTTC. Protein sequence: CASSSQAPGGYTF.

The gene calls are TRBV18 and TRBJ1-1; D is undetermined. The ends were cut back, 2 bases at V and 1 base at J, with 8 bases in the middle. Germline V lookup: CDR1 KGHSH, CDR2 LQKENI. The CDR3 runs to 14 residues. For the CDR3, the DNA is TGTGCCAGCTCACCATCGGGTCAGAACACTGAAGCTTTCTTT. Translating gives CASSPSGQNTEAFF. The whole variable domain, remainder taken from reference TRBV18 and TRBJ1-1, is NAGVMQNPRHLVRRRGQEARLRCSPMKGHSHVYWYRQLPEEGLKFMVYLQKENIIDESGMPKERFSAEFPKEGPSILRIQQVVRGDSAAYFCASSPSGQNTEAFFGQGTRLTVV.

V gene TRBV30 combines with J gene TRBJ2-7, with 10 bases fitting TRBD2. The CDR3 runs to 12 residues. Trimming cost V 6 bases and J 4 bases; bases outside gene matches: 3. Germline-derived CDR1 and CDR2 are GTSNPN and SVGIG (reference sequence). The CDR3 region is CACRTSGYEQYF. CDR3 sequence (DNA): TGTGCCTGTCGGACTAGCGGTTACGAGCAGTACTTC.

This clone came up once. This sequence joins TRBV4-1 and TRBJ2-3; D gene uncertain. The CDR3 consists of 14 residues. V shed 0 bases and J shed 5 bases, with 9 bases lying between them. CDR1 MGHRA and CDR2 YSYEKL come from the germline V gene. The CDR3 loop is CASSQDGSRDTQYF. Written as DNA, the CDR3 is TGCGCCAGCAGCCAAGACGGTTCCCGAGATACGCAGTATTTT.

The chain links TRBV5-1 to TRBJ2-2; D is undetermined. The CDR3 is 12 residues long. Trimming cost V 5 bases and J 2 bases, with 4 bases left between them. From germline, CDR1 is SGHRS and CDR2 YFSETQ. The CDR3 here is CASSINTGELFF. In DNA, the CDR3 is TGCGCCAGCAGTATCAACACCGGGGAGCTGTTTTTT.

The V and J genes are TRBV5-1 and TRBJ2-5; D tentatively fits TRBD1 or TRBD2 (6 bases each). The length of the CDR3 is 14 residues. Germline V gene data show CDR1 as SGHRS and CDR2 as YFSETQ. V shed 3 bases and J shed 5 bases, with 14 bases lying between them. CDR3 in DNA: TGCGCCAGCAGCTGGGGGACGGGGGCTGAGACCCAGTACTTC. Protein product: CASSWGTGAETQYF.

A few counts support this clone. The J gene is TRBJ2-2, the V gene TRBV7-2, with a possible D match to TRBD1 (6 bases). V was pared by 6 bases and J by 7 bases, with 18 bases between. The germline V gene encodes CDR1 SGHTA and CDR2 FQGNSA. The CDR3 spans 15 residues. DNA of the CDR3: TGTGCCAGCAGTGCCCAGACAGGCTCAGGCGGGGAGCTGTTTTTT. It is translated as CASSAQTGSGGELFF.

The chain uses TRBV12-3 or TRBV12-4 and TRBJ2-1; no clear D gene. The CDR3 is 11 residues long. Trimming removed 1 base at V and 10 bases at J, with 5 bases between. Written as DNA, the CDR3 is TGTGCCAGCAGTTTAGGATGGGAGCAGTTCTTC. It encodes CASSLGWEQFF.

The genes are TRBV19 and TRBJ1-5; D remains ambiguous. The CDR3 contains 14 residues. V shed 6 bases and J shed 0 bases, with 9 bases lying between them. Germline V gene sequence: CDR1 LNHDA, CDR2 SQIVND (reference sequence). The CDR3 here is CASRHIVSNQPQHF. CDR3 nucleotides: TGTGCCAGTAGACACATCGTTAGCAATCAGCCCCAGCATTTT.

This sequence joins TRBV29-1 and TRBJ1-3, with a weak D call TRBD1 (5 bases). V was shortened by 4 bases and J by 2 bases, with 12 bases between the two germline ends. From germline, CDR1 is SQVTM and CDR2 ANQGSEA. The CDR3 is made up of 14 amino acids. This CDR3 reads CSVGVGGTGNTIYF. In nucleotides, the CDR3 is TGCAGCGTTGGGGTGGGGGGAACTGGAAACACCATATATTTT.

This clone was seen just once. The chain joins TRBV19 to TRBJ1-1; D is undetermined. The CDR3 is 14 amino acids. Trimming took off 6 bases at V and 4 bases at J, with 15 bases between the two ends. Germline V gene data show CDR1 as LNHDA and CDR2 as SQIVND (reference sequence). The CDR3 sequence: CASSSESGSTEAFF. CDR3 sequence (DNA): TGTGCCAGTAGCTCGGAGAGCGGTAGCACTGAAGCTTTCTTT.

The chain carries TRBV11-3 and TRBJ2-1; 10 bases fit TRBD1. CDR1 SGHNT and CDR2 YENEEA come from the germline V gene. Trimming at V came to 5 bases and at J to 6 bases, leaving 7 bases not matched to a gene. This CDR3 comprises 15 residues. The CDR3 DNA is TGTGCCAGCAGCCCACCCGACAGGGGGCTCAATGAGCAGTTCTTC. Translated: CASSPPDRGLNEQFF. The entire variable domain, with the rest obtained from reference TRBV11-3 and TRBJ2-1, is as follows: EAGVVQSPRYKIIEKKQPVAFWCNPISGHNTLYWYLQNLGQGPELLIRYENEEAVDDSQLPKDRFSAERLKGVDSTLKIQPAELGDSAVYLCASSPPDRGLNEQFFGPGTRLTVL.

The CDR3 coding sequence is TGTGCCAGCAGCTTGGGACAGGGGATTCAGCCCCAGCATTTT. Its translation is CASSLGQGIQPQHF. This chain links TRBV5-6 with TRBJ1-5; 8 bases line up with TRBD1. Germline trimming cut 0 bases from V and 6 bases from J; bases unmatched to any gene: 2. CDR3 length: 14 residues. CDR1 SGHDT and CDR2 YYEEEE come from the germline V gene.

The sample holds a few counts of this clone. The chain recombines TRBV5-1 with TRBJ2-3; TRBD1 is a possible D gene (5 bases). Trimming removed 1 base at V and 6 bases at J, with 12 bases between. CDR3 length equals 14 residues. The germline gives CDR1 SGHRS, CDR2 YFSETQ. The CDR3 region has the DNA TGCGCCAGCAGCTTGTCTCAACAGGCCGATACGCAGTATTTT. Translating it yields CASSLSQQADTQYF. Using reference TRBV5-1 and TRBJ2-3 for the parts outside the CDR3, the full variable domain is KAGVTQTPRYLIKTRGQQVTLSCSPISGHRSVSWYQQTPGQGLQFLFEYFSETQRNKGNFPGRFSGRQFSNSRSEMNVSTLELGDSALYLCASSLSQQADTQYFGPGTRLTVL.

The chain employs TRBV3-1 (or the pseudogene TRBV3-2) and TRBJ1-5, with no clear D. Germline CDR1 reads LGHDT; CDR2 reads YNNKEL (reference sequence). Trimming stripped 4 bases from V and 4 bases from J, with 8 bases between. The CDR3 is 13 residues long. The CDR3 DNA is TGTGCCAGCAGCCGCGACCTAAATCAGCCCCAGCATTTT. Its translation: CASSRDLNQPQHF.

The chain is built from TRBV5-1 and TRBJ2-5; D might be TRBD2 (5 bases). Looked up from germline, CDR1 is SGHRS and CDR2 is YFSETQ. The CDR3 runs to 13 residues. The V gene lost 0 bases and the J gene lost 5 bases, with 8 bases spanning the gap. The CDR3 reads CASSLEIAETQYF. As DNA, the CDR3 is TGCGCCAGCAGCTTGGAGATAGCGGAGACCCAGTACTTC.

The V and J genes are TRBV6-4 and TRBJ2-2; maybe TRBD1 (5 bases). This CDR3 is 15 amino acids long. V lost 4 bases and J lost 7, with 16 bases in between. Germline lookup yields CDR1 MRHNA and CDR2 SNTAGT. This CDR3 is CASSATRQSGGELFF. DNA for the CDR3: TGTGCCAGCAGTGCAACACGACAGTCGGGCGGGGAGCTGTTTTTT.

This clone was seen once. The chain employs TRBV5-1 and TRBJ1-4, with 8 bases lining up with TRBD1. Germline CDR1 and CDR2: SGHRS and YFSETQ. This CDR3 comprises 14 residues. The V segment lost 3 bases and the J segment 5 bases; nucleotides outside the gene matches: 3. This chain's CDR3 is CASSSDRVNEKLFF. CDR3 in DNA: TGCGCCAGCAGCTCGGACAGGGTGAATGAAAAACTGTTTTTT.

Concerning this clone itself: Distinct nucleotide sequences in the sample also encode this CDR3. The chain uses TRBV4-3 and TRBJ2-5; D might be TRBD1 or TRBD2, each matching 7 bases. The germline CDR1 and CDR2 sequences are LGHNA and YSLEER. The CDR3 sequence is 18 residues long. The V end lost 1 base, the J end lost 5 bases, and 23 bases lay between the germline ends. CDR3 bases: TGCGCCAGCAGCCAAGCAGCCGGGGGGCAGGGGGTAAGGGAGACCCAGTACTTC. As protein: CASSQAAGGQGVRETQYF.